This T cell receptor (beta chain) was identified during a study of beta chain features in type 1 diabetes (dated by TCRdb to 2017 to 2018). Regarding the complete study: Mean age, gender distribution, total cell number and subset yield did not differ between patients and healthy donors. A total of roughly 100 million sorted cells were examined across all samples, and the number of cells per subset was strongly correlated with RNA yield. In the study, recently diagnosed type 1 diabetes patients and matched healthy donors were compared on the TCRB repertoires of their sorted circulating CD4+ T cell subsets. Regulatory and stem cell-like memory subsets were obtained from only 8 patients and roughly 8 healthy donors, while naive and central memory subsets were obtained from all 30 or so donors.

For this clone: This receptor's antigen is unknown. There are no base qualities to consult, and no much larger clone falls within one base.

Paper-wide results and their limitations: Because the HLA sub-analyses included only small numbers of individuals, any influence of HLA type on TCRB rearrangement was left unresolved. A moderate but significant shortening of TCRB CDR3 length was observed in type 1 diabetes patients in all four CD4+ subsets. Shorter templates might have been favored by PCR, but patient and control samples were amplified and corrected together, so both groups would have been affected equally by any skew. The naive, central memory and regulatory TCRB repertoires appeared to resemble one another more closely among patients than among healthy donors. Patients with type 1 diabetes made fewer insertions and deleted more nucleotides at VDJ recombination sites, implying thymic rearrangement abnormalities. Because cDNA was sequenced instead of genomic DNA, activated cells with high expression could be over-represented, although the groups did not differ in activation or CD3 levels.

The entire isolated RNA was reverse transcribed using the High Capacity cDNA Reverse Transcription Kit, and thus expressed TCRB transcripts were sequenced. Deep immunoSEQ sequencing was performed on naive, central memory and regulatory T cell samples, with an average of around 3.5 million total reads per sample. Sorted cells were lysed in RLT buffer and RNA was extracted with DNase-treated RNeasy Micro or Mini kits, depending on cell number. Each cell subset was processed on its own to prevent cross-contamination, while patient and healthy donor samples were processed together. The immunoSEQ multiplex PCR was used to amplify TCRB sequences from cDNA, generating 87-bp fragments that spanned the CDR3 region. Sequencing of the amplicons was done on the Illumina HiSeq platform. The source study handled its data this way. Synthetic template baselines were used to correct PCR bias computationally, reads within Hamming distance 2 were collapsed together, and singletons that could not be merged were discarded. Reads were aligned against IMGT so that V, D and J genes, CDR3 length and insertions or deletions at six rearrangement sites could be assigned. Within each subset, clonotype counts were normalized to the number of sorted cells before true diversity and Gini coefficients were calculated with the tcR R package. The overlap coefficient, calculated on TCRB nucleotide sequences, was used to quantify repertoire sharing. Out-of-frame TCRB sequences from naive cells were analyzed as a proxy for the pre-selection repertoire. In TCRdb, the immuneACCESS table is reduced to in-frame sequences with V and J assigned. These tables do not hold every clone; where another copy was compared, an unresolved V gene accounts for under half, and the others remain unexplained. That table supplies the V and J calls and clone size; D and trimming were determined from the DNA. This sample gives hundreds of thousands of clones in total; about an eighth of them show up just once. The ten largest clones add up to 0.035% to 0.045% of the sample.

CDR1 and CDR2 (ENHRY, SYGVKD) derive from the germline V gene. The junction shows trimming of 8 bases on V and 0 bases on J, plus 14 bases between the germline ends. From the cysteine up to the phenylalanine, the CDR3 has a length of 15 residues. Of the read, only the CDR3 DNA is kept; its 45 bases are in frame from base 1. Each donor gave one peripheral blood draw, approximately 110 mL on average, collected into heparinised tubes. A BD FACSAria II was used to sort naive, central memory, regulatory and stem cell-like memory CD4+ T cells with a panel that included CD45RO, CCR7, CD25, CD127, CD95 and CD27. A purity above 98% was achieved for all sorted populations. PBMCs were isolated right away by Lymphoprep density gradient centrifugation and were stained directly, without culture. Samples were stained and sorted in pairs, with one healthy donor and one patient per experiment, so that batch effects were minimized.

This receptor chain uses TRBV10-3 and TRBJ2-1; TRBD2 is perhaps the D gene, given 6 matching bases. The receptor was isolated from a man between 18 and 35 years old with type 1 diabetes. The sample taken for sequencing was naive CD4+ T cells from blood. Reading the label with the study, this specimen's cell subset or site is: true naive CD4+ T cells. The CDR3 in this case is CAISSGEGSYNEQFF. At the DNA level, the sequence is TGTGCCATCTCATCGGGGGAAGGCTCCTACAATGAGCAGTTCTTC.